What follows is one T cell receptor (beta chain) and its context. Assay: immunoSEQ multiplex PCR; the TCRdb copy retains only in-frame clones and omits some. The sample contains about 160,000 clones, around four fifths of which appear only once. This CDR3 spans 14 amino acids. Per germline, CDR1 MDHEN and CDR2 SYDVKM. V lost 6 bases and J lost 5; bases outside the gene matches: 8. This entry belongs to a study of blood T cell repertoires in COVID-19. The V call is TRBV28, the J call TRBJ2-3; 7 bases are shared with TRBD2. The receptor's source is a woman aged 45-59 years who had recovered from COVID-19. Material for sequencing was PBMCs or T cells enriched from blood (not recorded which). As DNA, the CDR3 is TGTGCCAGCAGCCCGACTAGCCGGAGAGATACGCAGTATTTT. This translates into CASSPTSRRDTQYF.